Presented here are 14 T cell receptor beta chains from one specimen sequenced in a study of cytotoxic CD8 clonotypes in ibrutinib-treated CLL. Assay: immunoSEQ multiplex PCR; the TCRdb copy retains only in-frame clones and omits some. Found here are 300,000 to 350,000 clones, around four fifths of them singletons; the top ten hold 6.5% to 8.5%. The sequencing here drew on PBMCs, taken before ibrutinib treatment. The receptors were gathered from a human donor with chronic lymphocytic leukemia.

CDR3 protein: CASSLSIGTGEQFF. In nucleotides, the CDR3 is TGTGCCAGCAGCTTAAGTATCGGGACGGGCGAGCAGTTCTTC. This chain connects TRBV7-3 to TRBJ2-1, with D perhaps being TRBD1 or TRBD2 (5 bases each). This CDR3 is 14 amino acids long. The germline V gene encodes CDR1 SGHTA and CDR2 FQGTGA. Trimming stripped 1 base from V and 10 bases from J, with 14 bases between.

This rearrangement joins TRBV29-1 to TRBJ2-1, with TRBD2 matching over 8 bases. Germline V gene lookup returns CDR1 SQVTM and CDR2 ANQGSEA. Unmatched junction bases numbered 5, after V lost 6 bases and J lost 7 bases. The CDR3 has 12 residues. CDR3 coding DNA: TGCAGCGTCGGACTAGCACCTAATGAGCAGTTCTTC. This encodes CSVGLAPNEQFF.

V usage is TRBV30 and J usage is TRBJ1-1; D ambiguous. The CDR3 consists of 14 residues. Germline CDR1 reads GTSNPN; CDR2 reads SVGIG (reference sequence). V shed 5 bases and J shed 0 bases, with 13 bases lying between them. Here the CDR3 DNA reads TGTGCCTGGGCCGGGCCCGGGATGAACACTGAAGCTTTCTTT. Translated, it gives CAWAGPGMNTEAFF.

In this sample, this clone turned up a few times. This chain uses TRBV10-3 with TRBJ2-3; the match to TRBD2 covers 10 bases. The CDR3 is 16 amino acids. V trimming: 8 bases; J trimming: 2 bases; junction bases outside the gene matches: 10. CDR1 is ENHRY and CDR2 is SYGVKD in the germline V gene. The CDR3 loop reads CAISKSSGRFTDTQYF. CDR3 coding DNA: TGTGCCATCTCGAAGTCTAGCGGGAGATTCACAGATACGCAGTATTTT.

This sequence joins TRBV10-3 and TRBJ1-1, with D hard to call. The CDR3 covers 13 residues. V was cut by 3 bases and J by 3 bases, with 8 bases left in between. Germline V gene data show CDR1 as ENHRY and CDR2 as SYGVKD. The CDR3 spells CAISDFGDTEAFF. CDR3 in DNA: TGTGCCATCAGTGACTTTGGGGACACTGAAGCTTTCTTT.

V is TRBV7-9 and J is TRBJ2-7; the D gene is possibly TRBD2 (6 bases). Per germline, CDR1 SEHNR and CDR2 FQNEAQ (reference sequence). Trimming pared 5 bases from V and 3 bases from J, leaving 11 bases between. The CDR3 totals 13 residues. The CDR3 here is CASSARGFYEQYF. The DNA of the CDR3 is TGTGCCAGCAGCGCCCGGGGGTTCTACGAGCAGTACTTC.

The V call is TRBV28, the J call TRBJ2-7; D not resolved. The V end lost 3 bases, the J end lost 2 bases, and 11 bases lay between the germline ends. The CDR3 loop spans 14 amino acids. CDR1 and CDR2 (germline): MDHEN, SYDVKM. CDR3 sequence: CASSFKLETYEQYF. CDR3 coding DNA: TGTGCCAGCAGTTTTAAGCTCGAAACCTACGAGCAGTACTTC.

The rearrangement uses TRBV14 and TRBJ1-2, with D unclear. The CDR3 runs 14 residues. Deletions cut 2 bases from V and 3 bases from J, with 10 bases between. Germline CDR1 is SGHDN and CDR2 is FVKESK. CDR3 in DNA: TGTGCCAGCAGCCAATGGTCCACCGACTATGGCTACACCTTC. As protein: CASSQWSTDYGYTF. The full variable domain, its missing parts supplied by reference TRBV14 and TRBJ1-2, is EAGVTQFPSHSVIEKGQTVTLRCDPISGHDNLYWYRRVMGKEIKFLLHFVKESKQDESGMPNNRFLAERTGGTYSTLKVQPAELEDSGVYFCASSQWSTDYGYTFGSGTRLTVV.

The V and J genes are TRBV7-9 and TRBJ2-5; D is perhaps TRBD1 or TRBD2 (5 bases each). Germline V gene lookup returns CDR1 SEHNR and CDR2 FQNEAQ (reference sequence). CDR3 length: 15 amino acids. Trimming pared 1 base from V and 7 bases from J, leaving 16 bases between. The chain's CDR3 is CASSLGSRGRWTQYF. CDR3 DNA sequence: TGTGCCAGCAGCTTAGGATCCCGGGGCCGGTGGACCCAGTACTTC.

This clone was found a few times. The chain carries TRBV25-1 and TRBJ1-1; D remains ambiguous. Germline lookup yields CDR1 MGHDK and CDR2 SYGVNS. This CDR3 has 14 amino acids. The ends were cut back, 3 bases at V and 2 bases at J, with 10 bases in the middle. The CDR3 sequence: CASSDGHVNTEAFF. In DNA form, the CDR3 reads TGTGCCAGCAGTGACGGCCATGTCAACACTGAAGCTTTCTTT.

The chain recombines TRBV5-1 with TRBJ2-1; TRBD2 agrees at 12 bases. The V gene's germline CDR1 is SGHRS and CDR2 YFSETQ. The CDR3 spans 17 residues. The trim removed 4 bases at V and 6 bases at J, leaving 11 bases unmatched. As DNA, the CDR3 is TGCGCCAGCAGCCGGGCGCAGACTAGCGGGAGATCCAATGAGCAGTTCTTC. This sequence encodes CASSRAQTSGRSNEQFF.

This chain joins TRBV30 and TRBJ1-1, with TRBD1 identical over 12 bases. There are 16 residues in the CDR3. The J segment lost 5 bases and the V segment lost 2 bases, leaving 9 bases of the junction unmatched. CDR1 is GTSNPN, CDR2 SVGIG, per germline (reference sequence). CDR3 bases: TGTGCCTGGAGTTTTGGGACAGGGGGCCAGCATACTGAAGCTTTCTTT. Translated: CAWSFGTGGQHTEAFF. Supplemented by reference TRBV30 and TRBJ1-1, the full variable domain reads SQTIHQWPATLVQPVGSPLSLECTVEGTSNPNLYWYRQAAGRGLQLLFYSVGIGQISSEVPQNLSASRPQDRQFILSSKKLLLSDSGFYLCAWSFGTGGQHTEAFFGQGTRLTVV.

The J gene is TRBJ1-1, the V gene TRBV30; TRBD1 matches 8 bases. From germline, CDR1 is GTSNPN and CDR2 SVGIG (reference sequence). CDR3 length equals 16 residues. Unmatched junction bases numbered 10, after V lost 2 bases and J lost 2 bases. CDR3 DNA sequence: TGTGCCTGGAGTCGAGCCGGGACAGGAGCCAACACTGAAGCTTTCTTT. Protein product: CAWSRAGTGANTEAFF.

This clone has a single count. The chain uses TRBV9 and TRBJ1-2; D call uncertain. CDR3 size: 15 residues. CDR1 and CDR2 (germline): SGDLS, YYNGEE. V shed 0 bases and J shed 1 base, with 10 bases lying between them. In DNA form, the CDR3 reads TGTGCCAGCAGCGTAGGGGTCGCAAATAACTATGGCTACACCTTC. Its translation: CASSVGVANNYGYTF.